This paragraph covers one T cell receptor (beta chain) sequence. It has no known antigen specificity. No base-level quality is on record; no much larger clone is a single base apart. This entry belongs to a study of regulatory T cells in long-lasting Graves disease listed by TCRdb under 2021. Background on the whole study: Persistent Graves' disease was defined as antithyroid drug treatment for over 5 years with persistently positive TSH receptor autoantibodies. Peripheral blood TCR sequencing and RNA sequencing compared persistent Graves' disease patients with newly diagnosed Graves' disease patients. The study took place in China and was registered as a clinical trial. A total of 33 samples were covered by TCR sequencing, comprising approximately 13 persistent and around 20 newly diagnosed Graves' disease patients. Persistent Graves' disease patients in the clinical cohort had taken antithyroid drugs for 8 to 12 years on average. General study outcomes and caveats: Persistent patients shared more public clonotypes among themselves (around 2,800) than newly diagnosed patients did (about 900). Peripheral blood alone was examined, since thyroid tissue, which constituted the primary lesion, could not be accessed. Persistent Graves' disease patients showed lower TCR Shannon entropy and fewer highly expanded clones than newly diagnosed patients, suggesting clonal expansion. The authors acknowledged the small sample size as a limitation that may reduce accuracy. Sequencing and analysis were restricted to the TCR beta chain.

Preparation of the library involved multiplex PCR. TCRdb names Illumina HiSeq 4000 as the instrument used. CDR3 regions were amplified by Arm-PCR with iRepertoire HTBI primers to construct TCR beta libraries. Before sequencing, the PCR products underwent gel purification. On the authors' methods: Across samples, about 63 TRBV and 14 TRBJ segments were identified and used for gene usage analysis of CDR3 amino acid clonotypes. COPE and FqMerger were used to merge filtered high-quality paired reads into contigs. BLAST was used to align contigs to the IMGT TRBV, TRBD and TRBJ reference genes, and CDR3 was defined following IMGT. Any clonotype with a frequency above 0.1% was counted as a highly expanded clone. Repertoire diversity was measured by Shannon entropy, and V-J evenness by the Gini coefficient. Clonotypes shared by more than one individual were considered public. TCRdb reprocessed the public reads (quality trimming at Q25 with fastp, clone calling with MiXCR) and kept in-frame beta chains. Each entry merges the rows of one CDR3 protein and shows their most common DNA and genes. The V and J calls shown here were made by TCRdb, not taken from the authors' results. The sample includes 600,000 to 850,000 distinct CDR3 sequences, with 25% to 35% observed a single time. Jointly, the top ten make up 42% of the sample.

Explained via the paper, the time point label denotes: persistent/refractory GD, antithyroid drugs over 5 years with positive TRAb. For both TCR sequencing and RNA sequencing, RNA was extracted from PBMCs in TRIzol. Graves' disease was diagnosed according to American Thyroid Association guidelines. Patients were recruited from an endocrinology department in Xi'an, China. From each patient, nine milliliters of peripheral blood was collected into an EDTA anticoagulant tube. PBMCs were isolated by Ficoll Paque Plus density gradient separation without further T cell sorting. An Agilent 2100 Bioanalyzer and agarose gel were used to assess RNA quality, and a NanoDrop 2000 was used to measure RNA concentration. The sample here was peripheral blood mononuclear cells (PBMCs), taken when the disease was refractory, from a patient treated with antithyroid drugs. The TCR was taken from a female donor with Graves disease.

The sequence in DNA is TGCAGTGCCAGGGAGGTCTATGGCTACACCTTC. Its translation reads: CSAREVYGYTF. The chain is made from TRBV20-1 and TRBJ1-2; possibly the D gene is TRBD1, per 5 matching bases. V is cut by 6 bases and J by 4 bases, and the space between the germline ends is 9 bases. The CDR3, from cysteine to phenylalanine, totals 11 residues. Just CDR3 DNA is preserved here, 33 bases in frame from base 1. CDR1 DFQATT and CDR2 SNEGSKA are derived from the germline V gene (reference sequence).